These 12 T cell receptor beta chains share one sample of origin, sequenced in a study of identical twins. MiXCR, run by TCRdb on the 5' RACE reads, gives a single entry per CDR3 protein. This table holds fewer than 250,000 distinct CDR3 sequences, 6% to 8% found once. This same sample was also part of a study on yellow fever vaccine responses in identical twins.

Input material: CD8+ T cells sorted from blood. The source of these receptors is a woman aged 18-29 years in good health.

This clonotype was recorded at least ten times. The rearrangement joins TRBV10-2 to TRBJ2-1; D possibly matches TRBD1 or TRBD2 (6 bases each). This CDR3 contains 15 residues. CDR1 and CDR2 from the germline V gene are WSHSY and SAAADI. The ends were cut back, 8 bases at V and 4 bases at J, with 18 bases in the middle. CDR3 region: CASQAGHRSYNEQFF. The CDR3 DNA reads TGCGCCAGCCAGGCGGGACACAGGTCTTACAATGAGCAGTTCTTC.

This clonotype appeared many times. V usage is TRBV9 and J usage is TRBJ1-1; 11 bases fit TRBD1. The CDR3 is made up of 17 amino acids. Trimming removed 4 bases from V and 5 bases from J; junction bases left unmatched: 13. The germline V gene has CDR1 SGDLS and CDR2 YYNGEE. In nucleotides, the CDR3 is TGTGCCAGCAGCCCGTCTCTGGACAGGGGGCTTCTGACTGAAGCTTTCTTT. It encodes CASSPSLDRGLLTEAFF.

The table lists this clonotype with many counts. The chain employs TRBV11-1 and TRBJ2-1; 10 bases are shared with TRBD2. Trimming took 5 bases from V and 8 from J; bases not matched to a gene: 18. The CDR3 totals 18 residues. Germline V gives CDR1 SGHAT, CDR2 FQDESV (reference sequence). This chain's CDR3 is CASSPPGSMSGGVYEQFF. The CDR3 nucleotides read TGTGCCAGCAGCCCACCAGGTTCGATGAGCGGGGGGGTGTATGAGCAGTTCTTC.

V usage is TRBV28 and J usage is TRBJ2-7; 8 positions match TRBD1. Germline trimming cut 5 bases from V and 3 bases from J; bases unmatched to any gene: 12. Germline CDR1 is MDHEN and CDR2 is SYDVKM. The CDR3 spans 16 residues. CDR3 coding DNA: TGTGCCAGCAGTCGCCCCCCCAGACAGGGGTTCTACGAGCAGTACTTC. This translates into CASSRPPRQGFYEQYF.

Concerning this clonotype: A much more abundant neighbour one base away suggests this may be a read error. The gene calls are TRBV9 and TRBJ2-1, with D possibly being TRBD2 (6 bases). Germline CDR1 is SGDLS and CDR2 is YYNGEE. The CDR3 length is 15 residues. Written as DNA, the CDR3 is TGTGCCAGCAGCGTAGGCGGGGCGGTCTACAATGAGCGGTTCTTC. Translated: CASSVGGAVYNERFF.

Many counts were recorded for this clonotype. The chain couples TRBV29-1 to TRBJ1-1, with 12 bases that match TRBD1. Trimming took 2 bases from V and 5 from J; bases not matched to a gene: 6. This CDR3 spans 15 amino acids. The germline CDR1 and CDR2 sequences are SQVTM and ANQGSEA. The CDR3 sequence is CSVEPGQGAGTEAFF. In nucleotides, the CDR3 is TGCAGCGTTGAACCGGGACAGGGGGCTGGAACTGAAGCTTTCTTT.

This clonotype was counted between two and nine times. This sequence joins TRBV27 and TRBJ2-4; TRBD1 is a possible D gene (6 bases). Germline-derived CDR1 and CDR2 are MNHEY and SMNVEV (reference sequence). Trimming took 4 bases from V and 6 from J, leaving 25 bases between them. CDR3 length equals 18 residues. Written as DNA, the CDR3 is TGTGCCAGCAGTTCTTCTCACGGGAAACCGGGACAAAGAAACATTCAGTACTTC. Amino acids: CASSSSHGKPGQRNIQYF.

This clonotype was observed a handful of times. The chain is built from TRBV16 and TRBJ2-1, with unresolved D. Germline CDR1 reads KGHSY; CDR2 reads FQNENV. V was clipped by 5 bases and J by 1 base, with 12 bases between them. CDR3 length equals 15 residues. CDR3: CASSKMTLSYNEQFF. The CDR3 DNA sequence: TGTGCCAGCAGCAAGATGACTTTGTCCTACAATGAGCAGTTCTTC.

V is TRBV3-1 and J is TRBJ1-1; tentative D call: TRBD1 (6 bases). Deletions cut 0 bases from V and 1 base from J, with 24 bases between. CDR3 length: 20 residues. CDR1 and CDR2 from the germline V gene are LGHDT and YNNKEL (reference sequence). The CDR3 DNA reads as TGTGCCAGCAGCCAAGATGGGTTTGGTCCAGGGGAGGTGTCGAACACTGAAGCTTTCTTT. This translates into CASSQDGFGPGEVSNTEAFF.

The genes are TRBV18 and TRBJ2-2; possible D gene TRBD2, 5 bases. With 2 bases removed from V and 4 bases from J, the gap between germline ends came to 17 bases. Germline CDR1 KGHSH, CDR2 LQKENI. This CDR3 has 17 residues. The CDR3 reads CASSPEETKAGTGELFF. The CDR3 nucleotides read TGTGCCAGCTCACCAGAGGAGACTAAGGCGGGCACCGGGGAGCTGTTTTTT. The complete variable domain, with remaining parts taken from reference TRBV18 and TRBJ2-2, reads NAGVMQNPRHLVRRRGQEARLRCSPMKGHSHVYWYRQLPEEGLKFMVYLQKENIIDESGMPKERFSAEFPKEGPSILRIQQVVRGDSAAYFCASSPEETKAGTGELFFGEGSRLTVL.

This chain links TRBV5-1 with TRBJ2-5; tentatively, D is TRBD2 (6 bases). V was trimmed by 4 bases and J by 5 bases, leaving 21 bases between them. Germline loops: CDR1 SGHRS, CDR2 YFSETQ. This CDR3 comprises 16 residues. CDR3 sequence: CASSRRVGRSAETQYF. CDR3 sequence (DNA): TGCGCCAGCAGCAGGAGGGTAGGTCGATCGGCGGAGACCCAGTACTTC.

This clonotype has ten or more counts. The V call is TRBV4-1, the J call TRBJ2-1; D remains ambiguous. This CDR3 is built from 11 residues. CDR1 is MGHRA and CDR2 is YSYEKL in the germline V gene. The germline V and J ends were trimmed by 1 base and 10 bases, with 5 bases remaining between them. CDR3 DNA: TGCGCCAGCAGCCAAGGTCGAGAGCAGTTCTTC. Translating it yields CASSQGREQFF.